These 16 T cell receptor beta chains came from one sample sequenced in a study of CD8+CD57+ T cells in acquired aplastic anemia. Sequencing was done on patients that had shown CD8+CD57+ cell expansion by flow cytometry. Genomic DNA constituted the template upon which TCR beta VDJ and CDR3 profiling was performed. TCRdb passed the reads through MiXCR, listing each CDR3 protein once. The data show 150,000 or so distinct CDR3 sequences, with 52% seen just once and about 12% held by the top ten. Sequenced sample: sorted CD4+, CD8+, or CD8+CD57+ T cells (not recorded which) from PBMCs. These receptors all come from a human donor with aplastic anemia.

V and J are TRBV5-6 and TRBJ1-2; 8 bases fit TRBD1. This CDR3 contains 14 residues. Germline-derived CDR1 and CDR2 are SGHDT and YYEEEE. The V gene end was trimmed by 2 bases and the J gene end by 6 bases; junction bases not matched to a gene: 6. CDR3 nucleotides: TGTGCCAGCAGCTTAGCGGACAGGGACCATGGCTACACCTTC. Translation gives CASSLADRDHGYTF.

This clonotype was seen a few times. This chain uses TRBV2 with TRBJ1-1, with D perhaps matching TRBD1 (5 bases). Germline V gives CDR1 SNHLY, CDR2 FYNNEI. V was shortened by 8 bases and J by 11 bases, with 18 bases between the two germline ends. There are 12 residues in the CDR3. CDR3 bases: TGTGCCAGCCTGCGGGGCACCGGGGAGGCTTTCTTT. Translation gives CASLRGTGEAFF.

The chain couples TRBV2 to TRBJ2-1; 10 bases map to TRBD2. Germline trimming cut 9 bases from V and 3 bases from J; bases unmatched to any gene: 8. This CDR3 is 15 amino acids long. CDR1 and CDR2 (germline): SNHLY, FYNNEI. DNA of the CDR3: TGTGCCAGTTGGGGAAGGACTAGCGGCTACAATGAGCAGTTCTTC. It yields the protein CASWGRTSGYNEQFF.

The rearrangement joins TRBV29-1 to TRBJ1-1; 8 bases are shared with TRBD1. Germline CDR1 and CDR2: SQVTM and ANQGSEA. V was clipped by 7 bases and J by 1 base; unmatched bases: 5. This CDR3 spans 13 amino acids. CDR3 DNA sequence: TGCAGCGGATGGACAGGGCAGAACACTGAAGCTTTCTTT. It yields the protein CSGWTGQNTEAFF.

The rearrangement joins TRBV27 to TRBJ2-3; D gene unclear. The CDR3 covers 15 residues. Looked up from germline, CDR1 is MNHEY and CDR2 is SMNVEV (reference sequence). V lost 2 bases and J lost 0, with 9 bases in between. The CDR3 coding sequence is TGTGCCAGCAGTTTAAACAGAGGAAGCACAGATACGCAGTATTTT. Its translation is CASSLNRGSTDTQYF.

V is TRBV25-1 and J is TRBJ1-2, with D unresolved. CDR3 length: 12 amino acids. Trimming left V 7 bases short and J 7 bases short, with 13 bases between. Germline-derived CDR1 and CDR2 are MGHDK and SYGVNS. DNA for the CDR3: TGTGCCAGCAATAGTTGGGCGCTTGGCTACACCTTC. This gives the protein CASNSWALGYTF.

This clonotype was counted only a few times. The chain employs TRBV3-1 and TRBJ2-1, with TRBD2 matching over 10 bases. The CDR3 extends over 16 amino acids. Germline CDR1 LGHDT, CDR2 YNNKEL (reference sequence). V lost 2 bases to trimming and J lost 3 bases; unmatched junction nucleotides: 4. The CDR3 DNA reads as TGTGCCAGCAGCCAACTAGCGGGGGTCCTCTACAATGAGCAGTTCTTC. Amino acids: CASSQLAGVLYNEQFF.

CDR3 amino acids: CASSLGGSAGTQYF. CDR3 DNA: TGTGCCAGCAGCTTAGGAGGGTCTGCGGGGACCCAGTACTTC. The V call is TRBV7-2, the J call TRBJ2-5; D may be TRBD2 (5 bases). This CDR3 is built from 14 residues. Germline CDR1 SGHTA, CDR2 FQGNSA. V was clipped by 1 base and J by 7 bases, with 13 bases between them.

The chain has TRBV11-1 and TRBJ1-2; 9 bases are shared with TRBD1. V lost 5 bases and J lost 4; bases outside the gene matches: 11. The CDR3 covers 16 residues. The germline V gene has CDR1 SGHAT and CDR2 FQDESV (reference sequence). CDR3 DNA: TGTGCCAGCAGCCGAGGACAGGGGCGCAGAGGCTATGGCTACACCTTC. This encodes CASSRGQGRRGYGYTF. The variable domain in full, with the rest retrieved from reference TRBV11-1 and TRBJ1-2, is EAEVAQSPRYKITEKSQAVAFWCDPISGHATLYWYRQILGQGPELLVQFQDESVVDDSQLPKDRFSAERLKGVDSTLKIQPAELGDSAMYLCASSRGQGRRGYGYTFGSGTRLTVV.

Details on this clonotype: A read error may account for a junction end that differs from germline. The chain employs TRBV20-1 and TRBJ2-7; TRBD2 agrees at 10 bases. The CDR3 contains 13 residues. Looked up from germline, CDR1 is DFQATT and CDR2 is SNEGSKA (reference sequence). In DNA, the CDR3 is TGCAGTGCTCGACTAGCGGGCAGGGACGATCAGTGCTTC. Its translation: CSARLAGRDDQCF.

This clonotype was recorded at least ten times. V usage is TRBV7-9 and J usage is TRBJ2-7; possibly TRBD1 for D (6 bases). Trimming took off 5 bases at V and 1 base at J, with 15 bases between the two ends. There are 15 residues in the CDR3. Per germline, CDR1 SEHNR and CDR2 FQNEAQ (reference sequence). The CDR3 spells CASSAQGTPSYEQYF. CDR3 sequence (DNA): TGTGCCAGCAGCGCACAGGGTACCCCATCCTACGAGCAGTACTTC. Full variable domain (outside the CDR3, taken from reference TRBV7-9 and TRBJ2-7): DTGVSQNPRHKITKRGQNVTFRCDPISEHNRLYWYRQTLGQGPEFLTYFQNEAQLEKSRLLSDRFSAERPKGSFSTLEIQRTEQGDSAMYLCASSAQGTPSYEQYFGPGTRLTVT.

This clonotype has only a few counts. V gene TRBV2 combines with J gene TRBJ1-2; 9 bases line up with TRBD1. In germline, CDR1 is SNHLY, CDR2 FYNNEI. CDR3 size: 15 residues. The V and J ends lost 3 bases and 1 base, in that order; junction bases with no gene match: 3. The CDR3 reads CASSERTGVNYGYTF. CDR3 in DNA: TGTGCCAGCAGTGAGAGGACAGGGGTTAACTATGGCTACACCTTC.

This chain joins TRBV29-1 and TRBJ2-5; D may be TRBD1 or TRBD2 (5 bases each). Germline V gene data show CDR1 as SQVTM and CDR2 as ANQGSEA. The CDR3 spans 11 residues. V was trimmed by 4 bases and J by 7 bases, leaving 10 bases between them. The CDR3 nucleotides read TGCAGCGTTGCTTCTGGGGGGACCCAGTACTTC. Translated, it gives CSVASGGTQYF.

This clonotype appeared many times. This chain connects TRBV6-4 to TRBJ1-1; TRBD1 is a possible D gene (5 bases). CDR1 MRHNA and CDR2 SNTAGT come from the germline V gene. V was shortened by 5 bases and J by 1 base, with 11 bases between the two germline ends. The CDR3 is 14 amino acids. The CDR3 DNA is TGTGCCAGCAGTAACCGGGACGGGAACACTGAAGCTTTCTTT. Translated, it gives CASSNRDGNTEAFF.

The DNA of the CDR3 is TGTGCCAGCAGCGCAGGCGGGGGCACCGGGGAGCTGTTTTTT. Its translation is CASSAGGGTGELFF. This sequence joins TRBV9 and TRBJ2-2; the match to TRBD2 covers 7 bases. Trimming removed 3 bases from V and 4 bases from J; junction bases left unmatched: 3. Germline CDR1 SGDLS, CDR2 YYNGEE. This CDR3 has 14 amino acids.

J is TRBJ1-1 and V is TRBV19; 7 bases line up with TRBD1. The CDR3 has 15 residues. The germline CDR1 and CDR2 sequences are LNHDA and SQIVND (reference sequence). V lost 3 bases to trimming and J lost 7 bases; unmatched junction nucleotides: 11. The chain's CDR3 is CASSMNRGPHNEAFF. CDR3 DNA: TGTGCCAGTAGTATGAACAGGGGACCCCACAATGAAGCTTTCTTT.